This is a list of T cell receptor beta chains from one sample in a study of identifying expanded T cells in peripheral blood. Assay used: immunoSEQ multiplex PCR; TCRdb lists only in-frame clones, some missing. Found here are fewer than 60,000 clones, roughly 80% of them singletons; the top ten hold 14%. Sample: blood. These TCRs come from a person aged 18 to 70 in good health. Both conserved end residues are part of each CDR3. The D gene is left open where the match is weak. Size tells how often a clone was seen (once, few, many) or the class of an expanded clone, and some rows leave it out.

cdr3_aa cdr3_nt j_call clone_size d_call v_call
CASSQVAQTPGDEQFF TGTGCCAGCAGCCAAGTCGCCCAGACACCTGGGGATGAGCAGTTCTTC TRBJ2-1 NA NA TRBV4-2
CASSPPGTALNEQYF TGTGCCAGCAGTCCCCCCGGGACAGCCCTCAACGAGCAGTACTTC TRBJ2-7 NA TRBD1 TRBV28
CASSESYRGRDGYSYEQYF TGCGCCAGCAGCGAGTCGTATCGTGGCAGGGACGGTTACTCCTACGAGCAGTACTTC TRBJ2-7 NA NA TRBV5-1
CASSLRTVQETQYF TGTGCCAGCAGCCTACGGACAGTACAAGAGACCCAGTACTTC TRBJ2-5 NA NA TRBV5-4
CATSRAGGRAYEQYF TGTGCCACCAGCAGAGCAGGGGGTCGTGCCTACGAGCAGTACTTC TRBJ2-7 NA TRBD1 TRBV15
CASSPPRGAYNEQFF TGTGCCAGCAGCCCCCCCCGGGGGGCCTACAATGAGCAGTTCTTC TRBJ2-1 NA TRBD2 TRBV7-8
CASSLGGAGQPQHF TGTGCCAGCAGCTTGGGGGGGGCTGGGCAGCCCCAGCATTTT TRBJ1-5 NA NA TRBV5-4
CASSEIVAGGLNPYEQYF TGTGCCAGCAGTGAAATTGTGGCGGGAGGGCTGAACCCCTACGAGCAGTACTTC TRBJ2-7 few TRBD2 TRBV6-4
CASSYSTRGSQETQYF TGTGCCAGCAGCTATTCTACGCGGGGGAGCCAAGAGACCCAGTACTTC TRBJ2-5 NA TRBD2 TRBV5-4
CASSTHTGELFF TGTGCCAGCAGTACTCACACCGGGGAGCTGTTTTTT TRBJ2-2 NA NA TRBV6-6
CASSRWDTQYF TGTGCCAGTAGCAGATGGGATACGCAGTATTTT TRBJ2-3 NA NA TRBV19
CASSPRQGGYTF TGTGCCAGCAGTCCCCGCCAAGGAGGCTACACCTTC TRBJ1-2 NA NA TRBV6-1
CASTMGGGYNEQFF TGTGCCAGCACTATGGGGGGAGGCTACAATGAGCAGTTCTTC TRBJ2-1 once NA TRBV28
CASSQVGNTEAFF TGTGCCAGCAGCCAAGTAGGCAACACTGAAGCTTTCTTT TRBJ1-1 NA NA TRBV14
CASSQDPHGRFNEQFF TGTGCCAGCAGCCAAGATCCCCATGGCCGGTTTAATGAGCAGTTCTTC TRBJ2-1 NA NA TRBV14
CASSGAGLALYEQYF TGTGCCAGCAGTGGGGCGGGTTTAGCGCTCTACGAGCAGTACTTC TRBJ2-7 NA NA TRBV6-6
CASSSQRANTGELFF TGTGCCAGCAGCTCCCAGCGGGCGAACACCGGGGAGCTGTTTTTT TRBJ2-2 once NA TRBV7-2
CASSLGSGGNGYTF TGCGCCAGCAGCTTAGGATCGGGGGGGAATGGCTACACCTTC TRBJ1-2 NA NA TRBV5-1
CASSVGAGGSSQNIQYF TGTGCCAGCAGCGTAGGGGCGGGGGGATCCAGCCAAAACATTCAGTACTTC TRBJ2-4 NA TRBD2 TRBV9
CASSLSDRGYSPLHF TGTGCCAGCAGTTTATCGGACAGAGGCTATTCACCCCTCCACTTT TRBJ1-6 NA NA TRBV27
CASSLGRRLGYEQFF TGTGCCAGCAGCCTGGGACGGCGATTAGGTTATGAGCAGTTCTTC TRBJ2-1 NA NA TRBV6-5
CASSEEKSFSANYGYTF TGTGCCAGCAGTGAAGAGAAAAGCTTTTCAGCTAACTATGGCTACACCTTC TRBJ1-2 NA NA TRBV6-1
CAARLAGAVDEQFF TGTGCCGCCCGACTAGCGGGAGCGGTGGATGAGCAGTTCTTC TRBJ2-1 NA TRBD2 TRBV6-1
CASSVQTGALPWETQYF TGTGCCAGCAGCGTCCAGACAGGGGCGCTCCCCTGGGAGACCCAGTACTTC TRBJ2-5 NA TRBD1 TRBV9
CASSSGSNQPQHF TGTGCCAGCAGCTCCGGGAGCAATCAGCCCCAGCATTTT TRBJ1-5 medium-sized NA TRBV5-5
CASSRDSYNEQFF TGTGCCAGCTCCAGAGACTCCTACAATGAGCAGTTCTTC TRBJ2-1 NA NA TRBV6-5
CASSDSPGGTDTQYF TGTGCCAGCAGTGACTCGCCAGGGGGCACAGATACGCAGTATTTT TRBJ2-3 few NA TRBV6-4
CAISEGQGKTDTQYF TGTGCCATCAGTGAAGGACAGGGTAAAACAGATACGCAGTATTTT TRBJ2-3 NA TRBD1 TRBV10-3
CASSPRTSGRAKEQYF TGTGCCAGCAGCCCCCGGACTAGCGGGAGGGCGAAAGAGCAGTACTTC TRBJ2-7 NA TRBD2 TRBV9
CASRFGAASGNTIYF TGTGCCAGTAGGTTTGGTGCGGCCTCTGGAAACACCATATATTTT TRBJ1-3 NA NA TRBV19
CASSVEGASGNTIYF TGTGCCAGCAGCGTAGAGGGGGCCTCTGGAAACACCATATATTTT TRBJ1-3 once TRBD1 TRBV9
CSVQSGTGPEAFF TGCAGCGTTCAATCCGGGACAGGGCCTGAAGCTTTCTTT TRBJ1-1 few TRBD1 TRBV29-1
CSVLVSYEQFF TGCAGCGTTCTAGTTTCTTATGAGCAGTTCTTC TRBJ2-1 NA NA TRBV29-1
CASSSSGIGTEAFF TGTGCCAGCTCATCCTCGGGAATTGGAACTGAAGCTTTCTTT TRBJ1-1 NA NA TRBV18
CASSSRMQMEPQHF TGTGCCAGCAGCTCGAGGATGCAGATGGAGCCCCAGCATTTT TRBJ1-5 NA NA TRBV5-5
CASNMDRAKNIQYF TGTGCCAGCAATATGGATCGGGCCAAAAACATTCAGTACTTC TRBJ2-4 NA NA TRBV7-2
CASRRYGTSEDNEQFF TGTGCCAGCAGGCGGTACGGGACTAGCGAGGACAATGAGCAGTTCTTC TRBJ2-1 NA TRBD2 TRBV7-9
CASSSTDRDIYEQYF TGTGCCAGCAGCTCCACCGACCGTGACATCTACGAGCAGTACTTC TRBJ2-7 NA NA TRBV11-3
CASSVGNKNTEAFF TGTGCCAGCAGCGTAGGTAACAAGAACACTGAAGCTTTCTTT TRBJ1-1 once NA TRBV9
CAWRPQGDYSPLHF TGTGCCTGGAGGCCACAGGGGGATTATTCACCCCTCCACTTT TRBJ1-6 NA TRBD1 TRBV30
CASSVDWGSSYNEQFF TGTGCCAGCAGCGTAGATTGGGGGAGCTCCTACAATGAGCAGTTCTTC TRBJ2-1 NA NA TRBV9
CASSIGFRQTGANVLTF TGTGCCAGTAGTATAGGGTTTCGCCAGACTGGGGCCAACGTCCTGACTTTC TRBJ2-6 NA NA TRBV19
CASSLRRTSGGSDEQFF TGTGCCAGCAGCCTAAGACGCACTAGCGGGGGTTCGGATGAGCAGTTCTTC TRBJ2-1 NA TRBD2 TRBV9
CASSQESEREVPGNEQFF TGCGCCAGCAGCCAAGAGTCCGAGCGGGAGGTGCCCGGGAATGAGCAGTTCTTC TRBJ2-1 NA TRBD2 TRBV4-1
CASSLGPAGLSTDTQYF TGTGCCAGCAGCTTAGGCCCAGCGGGTCTTAGCACAGATACGCAGTATTTT TRBJ2-3 NA NA TRBV7-2
CASSTGRANTDTQYF TGCGCCAGCAGCACAGGACGGGCAAACACAGATACGCAGTATTTT TRBJ2-3 NA NA TRBV5-1
CASNLDGSGNTIYF TGTGCCAGCAACCTAGACGGCTCTGGAAACACCATATATTTT TRBJ1-3 NA NA TRBV6-5
CASRQQPQPQHF TGTGCCAGCCGACAGCAGCCTCAGCCCCAGCATTTT TRBJ1-5 NA NA TRBV19
CASSTTRGYTF TGTGCCAGTAGTACCACGCGGGGCTACACCTTC TRBJ1-2 NA NA TRBV19
CASSPKTVSQETQYF TGTGCCAGCAGCCCTAAAACAGTAAGCCAAGAGACCCAGTACTTC TRBJ2-5 NA NA TRBV7-6
CASSLGDSAYEQYF TGTGCCAGCAGCTTAGGTGACAGCGCCTACGAGCAGTACTTC TRBJ2-7 NA NA TRBV11-3
CASSTPGGVNTEAFF TGTGCCAGCAGTACCCCGGGGGGCGTGAACACTGAAGCTTTCTTT TRBJ1-1 once NA TRBV2
CAWSHRHRSFETQYF TGTGCCTGGTCACACCGTCATCGAAGCTTTGAGACCCAGTACTTC TRBJ2-5 NA NA TRBV30
CASSQYSRATDTQYF TGCGCCAGCAGTCAATACTCCAGGGCCACAGATACGCAGTATTTT TRBJ2-3 NA NA TRBV23-1
CASSVQGSNQPQHF TGTGCCAGTAGTGTACAGGGCTCTAATCAGCCCCAGCATTTT TRBJ1-5 medium-sized NA TRBV19